The source of this T cell receptor beta chain is a study of T cell responses to AZD1222 COVID-19 vaccine. Repertoires were generated with immunoSEQ multiplex PCR, while TCRdb's copy carries only in-frame clones and drops some. The sample has under 170,000 clones; 85% to 95% are singletons. CDR1 and CDR2 (germline): MNHEY, SMNVEV (reference sequence). The CDR3 covers 14 residues. Trimming at V came to 8 bases and at J to 7 bases, leaving 10 bases not matched to a gene. The receptor comes from an adult in good health. The sequenced sample was peripheral blood, obtained on day 0 of AZD1222 vaccination. The chain recombines TRBV27 with TRBJ2-1; 8 nucleotides align to TRBD2. CDR3 loop: CASSLGGGLNEQFF. CDR3 sequence (DNA): TGTGCCAGCTCCCTCGGGGGGGGGCTAAATGAGCAGTTCTTC.